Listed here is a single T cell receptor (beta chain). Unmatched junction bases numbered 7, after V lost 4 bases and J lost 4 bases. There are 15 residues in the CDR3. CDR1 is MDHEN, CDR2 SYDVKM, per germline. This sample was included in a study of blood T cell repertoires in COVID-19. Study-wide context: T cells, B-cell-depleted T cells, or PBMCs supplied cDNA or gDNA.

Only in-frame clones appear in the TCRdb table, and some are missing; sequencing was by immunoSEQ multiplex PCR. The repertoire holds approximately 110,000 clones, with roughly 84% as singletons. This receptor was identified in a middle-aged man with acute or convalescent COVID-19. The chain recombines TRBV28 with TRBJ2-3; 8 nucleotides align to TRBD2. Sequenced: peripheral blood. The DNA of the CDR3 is TGTGCCAGCAGTTCAACTAGCGGTGTGTCAGATACGCAGTATTTT. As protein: CASSSTSGVSDTQYF.